This TCR beta chain was captured by sequencing in a study of T cells in Graves' hyperthyroidism and ophthalmopathy. Study overall: Peripheral blood was taken when the disease was first diagnosed, before any treatment began.

This clonotype came up many times. TCR beta CDR3 sequences were amplified from RNA transcripts. HTBI primers drove first-round RT-PCR of the TCR CDR3. Using its own MiXCR run on the multiplex PCR reads, TCRdb lists one record per CDR3 protein. In the table there are under 450,000 distinct CDR3 sequences, approximately 14% of which are singletons. The germline V gene has CDR1 LGHDT and CDR2 YNNKEL (reference sequence). The CDR3 runs 15 residues. Trimming removed 4 bases from V and 3 bases from J; junction bases left unmatched: 9. Aged 18 to 65, the patients had hyperthyroidism that was newly diagnosed and had lasted under 2 months. Orbital computed tomography, thyroid ultrasound, serum thyroxine and TRAb, and clinical symptoms together informed the diagnoses.

The sequenced sample consisted of blood. The sequence derives from a young woman with Graves' hyperthyroidism. The chain carries TRBV3-1 and TRBJ2-7, with TRBD1 identical over 7 bases. The CDR3 is CASSPGQVPYYEQYF. CDR3 nucleotides: TGTGCCAGCAGCCCCGGACAGGTCCCCTACTACGAGCAGTACTTC.